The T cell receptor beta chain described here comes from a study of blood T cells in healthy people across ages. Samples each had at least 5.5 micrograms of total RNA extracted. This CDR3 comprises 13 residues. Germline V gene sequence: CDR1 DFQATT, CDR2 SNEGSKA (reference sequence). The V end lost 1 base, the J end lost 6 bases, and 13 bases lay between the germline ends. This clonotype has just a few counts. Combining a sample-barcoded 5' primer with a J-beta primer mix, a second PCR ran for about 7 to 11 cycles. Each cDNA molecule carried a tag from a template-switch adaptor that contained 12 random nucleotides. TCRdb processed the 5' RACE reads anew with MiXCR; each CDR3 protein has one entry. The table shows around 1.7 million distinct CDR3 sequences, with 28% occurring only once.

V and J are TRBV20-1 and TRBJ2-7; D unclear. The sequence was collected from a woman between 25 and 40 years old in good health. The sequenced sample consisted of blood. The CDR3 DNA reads TGCAGTGCTAGAGCCCTCCCCGGCGTCGAGCAGTACTTC. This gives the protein CSARALPGVEQYF.